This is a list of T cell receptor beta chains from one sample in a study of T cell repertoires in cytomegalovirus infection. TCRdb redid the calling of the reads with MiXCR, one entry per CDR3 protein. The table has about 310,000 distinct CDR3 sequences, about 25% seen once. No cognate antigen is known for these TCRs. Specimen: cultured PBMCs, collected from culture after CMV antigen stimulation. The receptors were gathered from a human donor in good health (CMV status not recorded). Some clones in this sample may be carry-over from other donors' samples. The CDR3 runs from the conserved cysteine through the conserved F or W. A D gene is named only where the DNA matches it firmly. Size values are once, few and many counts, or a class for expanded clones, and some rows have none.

CDR3: CASSLQGSTEAFF; DNA: TGTGCCAGCAGTTTACAAGGTTCCACTGAAGCTTTCTTT; size: few; D: -; J: TRBJ1-1; V: TRBV27
CDR3: CSAKGEFQETQYF; DNA: TGCAGTGCTAAGGGGGAATTCCAAGAGACCCAGTACTTC; size: -; D: -; J: TRBJ2-5; V: TRBV20-1
CDR3: CATSTRWGANVLTF; DNA: TGTGCCACCAGCACCAGGTGGGGGGCCAACGTCCTGACTTTC; size: -; D: -; J: TRBJ2-6; V: TRBV15
CDR3: CASTLSRGREKLFF; DNA: TGTGCCAGCACCCTTAGTAGGGGGCGCGAAAAACTGTTTTTT; size: few; D: TRBD1; J: TRBJ1-4; V: TRBV7-9
CDR3: CASSVPPGLAGGLDTQYF; DNA: TGTGCCAGCAGTGTGCCCCCGGGACTAGCGGGAGGATTAGATACGCAGTATTTT; size: -; D: TRBD2; J: TRBJ2-3; V: TRBV28
CDR3: CSANRALYEQYF; DNA: TGCAGTGCTAACCGGGCCCTATACGAGCAGTACTTC; size: -; D: -; J: TRBJ2-7; V: TRBV20-1
CDR3: CASSDGGSGPRADEQFF; DNA: TGTGCCAGCAGCGACGGTGGGAGCGGACCCCGCGCGGATGAGCAGTTCTTC; size: few; D: -; J: TRBJ2-1; V: TRBV11-2
CDR3: CASSSPPGSYEQYF; DNA: TGTGCCAGCAGTTCTCCCCCCGGGTCCTACGAGCAGTACTTC; size: -; D: -; J: TRBJ2-7; V: TRBV12-3/TRBV12-4
CDR3: CASSEQASNTGELFF; DNA: TGTGCCAGCAGTGAACAGGCCTCGAACACCGGGGAGCTGTTTTTT; size: many; D: -; J: TRBJ2-2; V: TRBV6-1
CDR3: CASSLRGTGGYGYTF; DNA: TGTGCCAGCAGCTTAAGAGGGACAGGGGGCTATGGCTACACCTTC; size: -; D: TRBD1; J: TRBJ1-2; V: TRBV7-2
CDR3: CASTGLAGALDTGELFF; DNA: TGTGCCAGCACGGGACTAGCGGGAGCCCTGGACACCGGGGAGCTGTTTTTT; size: -; D: TRBD2; J: TRBJ2-2; V: TRBV6-6
CDR3: CASSLSPLFGTGKGNYGYTF; DNA: TGTGCCAGCAGCTTAAGCCCCCTCTTCGGGACAGGGAAGGGTAACTATGGCTACACCTTC; size: few; D: TRBD1; J: TRBJ1-2; V: TRBV11-3
CDR3: CASIHRGDEKLFF; DNA: TGTGCCAGCATCCACCGAGGGGATGAAAAACTGTTTTTT; size: -; D: -; J: TRBJ1-4; V: TRBV6-6
CDR3: CASSTTGSEHHEQFF; DNA: TGCGCCAGCAGCACGACAGGGTCGGAACACCATGAGCAGTTCTTC; size: many; D: TRBD1; J: TRBJ2-1; V: TRBV5-1
CDR3: CASSRHQQTSGNPYEQYF; DNA: TGTGCCAGCAGTCGACACCAGCAGACTAGCGGGAATCCCTACGAGCAGTACTTC; size: -; D: TRBD2; J: TRBJ2-7; V: TRBV6-8
CDR3: CAISAGDFPKNIQYF; DNA: TGTGCCATCAGTGCGGGGGACTTCCCTAAAAACATTCAGTACTTC; size: -; D: -; J: TRBJ2-4; V: TRBV10-3
CDR3: CASSLGSGSIDTQYF; DNA: TGTGCCAGCAGCTTGGGTAGCGGGAGTATAGATACGCAGTATTTT; size: once; D: TRBD2; J: TRBJ2-3; V: TRBV7-2
CDR3: CSARVKREANEQFF; DNA: TGCAGTGCTAGAGTAAAACGGGAGGCAAATGAGCAGTTCTTC; size: -; D: TRBD2; J: TRBJ2-1; V: TRBV20-1
CDR3: CASGLSFGRSGWEQFF; DNA: TGTGCTAGTGGTTTGTCATTCGGGAGGTCGGGATGGGAGCAGTTCTTC; size: -; D: TRBD2; J: TRBJ2-1; V: TRBV12-5
CDR3: CASSHPPASYEQYF; DNA: TGTGCCAGCAGCCACCCCCCGGCTAGCTACGAGCAGTACTTC; size: many; D: -; J: TRBJ2-7; V: TRBV7-9
CDR3: CASSANTGTEAFF; DNA: TGTGCCAGTAGTGCAAACACAGGCACTGAAGCTTTCTTT; size: many; D: -; J: TRBJ1-1; V: TRBV19
CDR3: CASSYGSGRNTGELFF; DNA: TGTGCCAGCAGTTATGGTAGCGGGAGAAACACCGGGGAGCTGTTTTTT; size: few; D: TRBD2; J: TRBJ2-2; V: TRBV7-2